Listed below are T cell receptor beta chains from one sample, sequenced in a study of T cell responses to AZD1222 COVID-19 vaccine. This table comes from immunoSEQ multiplex PCR, and its TCRdb copy is limited to in-frame clones, with some not included. This table has about 130,000 clones, 86% appearing once. Sequencing was performed on peripheral blood, taken on day 0 of AZD1222 vaccination. The receptors were sampled from an adult in good health. Both conserved end residues are part of each CDR3. The D gene is left open where the match is weak. The size field is filled for only some rows; it gives once, few, many or a size class.

D gene: .
V gene: TRBV10-3
clone size: .
J gene: TRBJ1-3
CDR3 length: 15
CDR3 DNA: TGTGCCATCAGTGAGGCACAATACTCTGGAAACACCATATATTTT
CDR3 protein: CAISEAQYSGNTIYF

D gene: TRBD1
V gene: TRBV28
clone size: .
J gene: TRBJ2-1
CDR3 length: 15
CDR3 DNA: TGTGCCAGCAGTTTAGGACAGGGGGGATACAATGAGCAGTTCTTC
CDR3 protein: CASSLGQGGYNEQFF

D gene: .
V gene: TRBV27
clone size: .
J gene: TRBJ1-4
CDR3 length: 13
CDR3 DNA: TGTGCCAGCAGTTTCTACAGGAATGAAAAACTGTTTTTT
CDR3 protein: CASSFYRNEKLFF

D gene: TRBD1
V gene: TRBV4-3
clone size: .
J gene: TRBJ1-2
CDR3 length: 14
CDR3 DNA: TGCGCCAGCAGCCAAGACAGGGGGGTCTATGGCTACACCTTC
CDR3 protein: CASSQDRGVYGYTF

D gene: .
V gene: TRBV10-3
clone size: .
J gene: TRBJ2-2
CDR3 length: 14
CDR3 DNA: TGTGCCATCAGTGTTCGGGAAAACACCGGGGAGCTGTTTTTT
CDR3 protein: CAISVRENTGELFF

D gene: TRBD2
V gene: TRBV5-1
clone size: .
J gene: TRBJ2-1
CDR3 length: 15
CDR3 DNA: TGCGCCAGCAGCTTAGGCGGGAGGTCCTACAATGAGCAGTTCTTC
CDR3 protein: CASSLGGRSYNEQFF

D gene: .
V gene: TRBV2
clone size: few
J gene: TRBJ2-7
CDR3 length: 12
CDR3 DNA: TGTGCCAGTGGGATAGGCTCCTACGAGCAGTACTTC
CDR3 protein: CASGIGSYEQYF

D gene: TRBD1
V gene: TRBV11-2
clone size: .
J gene: TRBJ1-1
CDR3 length: 15
CDR3 DNA: TGTGCCAGCAGCAGCTACAGGGACAGGGGCACTGAAGCTTTCTTT
CDR3 protein: CASSSYRDRGTEAFF

D gene: TRBD1
V gene: TRBV5-1
clone size: .
J gene: TRBJ1-3
CDR3 length: 16
CDR3 DNA: TGCGCCAGCAGCATGGGACAGGCGTTCTCTGGAAACACCATATATTTT
CDR3 protein: CASSMGQAFSGNTIYF

D gene: TRBD1
V gene: TRBV4-3
clone size: .
J gene: TRBJ2-3
CDR3 length: 15
CDR3 DNA: TGCGCCAGCAGCGAACACCGGGACAGGGGAGGTACGCAGTATTTT
CDR3 protein: CASSEHRDRGGTQYF

D gene: TRBD2
V gene: TRBV4-3
clone size: .
J gene: TRBJ2-7
CDR3 length: 14
CDR3 DNA: TGCGCCAGCAGCCTCCGCGGGGGGGCTCGTGAGCAGTACTTC
CDR3 protein: CASSLRGGAREQYF

D gene: .
V gene: TRBV7-2
clone size: .
J gene: TRBJ2-7
CDR3 length: 12
CDR3 DNA: TGTGCCAGCACCTCAGTAGAGTACGAGCAGTACTTC
CDR3 protein: CASTSVEYEQYF

D gene: TRBD1
V gene: TRBV6-2/TRBV6-3
clone size: .
J gene: TRBJ1-5
CDR3 length: 15
CDR3 DNA: TGTGCCAGCAGTTACTCCTACAGGGGTGATCAGCCCCAGCATTTT
CDR3 protein: CASSYSYRGDQPQHF

D gene: TRBD2
V gene: TRBV6-2/TRBV6-3
clone size: .
J gene: TRBJ2-5
CDR3 length: 14
CDR3 DNA: TGTGCCAGCAGTTACGGGGGGGTACAAGAGACCCAGTACTTC
CDR3 protein: CASSYGGVQETQYF

D gene: .
V gene: TRBV28
clone size: .
J gene: TRBJ2-4
CDR3 length: 15
CDR3 DNA: TGTGCCAGCAGTTACGCAGGAGTAGCCAAAAACATTCAGTACTTC
CDR3 protein: CASSYAGVAKNIQYF

D gene: .
V gene: TRBV9
clone size: .
J gene: TRBJ1-3
CDR3 length: 15
CDR3 DNA: TGTGCCAGCAGCGCTGCGGGCAGAAACCTAAACACCATATATTTT
CDR3 protein: CASSAAGRNLNTIYF

D gene: .
V gene: TRBV2
clone size: once
J gene: TRBJ1-2
CDR3 length: 15
CDR3 DNA: TGTGCCAGCAGTCCTCGGGACCTCTCACCGAATGGCTACACCTTC
CDR3 protein: CASSPRDLSPNGYTF

D gene: .
V gene: TRBV4-1
clone size: .
J gene: TRBJ1-5
CDR3 length: 15
CDR3 DNA: TGCGCCAGCAGCCAAGATCGGGGCATATATCAGCCCCAGCATTTT
CDR3 protein: CASSQDRGIYQPQHF

D gene: TRBD1
V gene: TRBV6-2/TRBV6-3
clone size: few
J gene: TRBJ2-3
CDR3 length: 14
CDR3 DNA: TGTGCCAGCAGCCGGACAGGGAGCACAGATACGCAGTATTTT
CDR3 protein: CASSRTGSTDTQYF

D gene: TRBD1
V gene: TRBV4-1
clone size: .
J gene: TRBJ2-5
CDR3 length: 14
CDR3 DNA: TGCGCCAGCAGCTTGGACAGGGGGGGGGAGACCCAGTACTTC
CDR3 protein: CASSLDRGGETQYF

D gene: .
V gene: TRBV13
clone size: few
J gene: TRBJ2-7
CDR3 length: 14
CDR3 DNA: TGTGCCAGCAGCTTAGGCGGGAGCATCTACGAGCAGTACTTC
CDR3 protein: CASSLGGSIYEQYF

D gene: TRBD1
V gene: TRBV6-5
clone size: .
J gene: TRBJ2-2
CDR3 length: 15
CDR3 DNA: TGTGCCAGCAGCCCGACAGGGACGAACACCGGGGAGCTGTTTTTT
CDR3 protein: CASSPTGTNTGELFF

D gene: TRBD1
V gene: TRBV24-1
clone size: once
J gene: TRBJ1-2
CDR3 length: 14
CDR3 DNA: TGTGCCACCTCGACAGGGGGCGCGGTCCCGGGCTACACCTTC
CDR3 protein: CATSTGGAVPGYTF

D gene: .
V gene: TRBV18
clone size: once
J gene: TRBJ2-7
CDR3 length: 15
CDR3 DNA: TGTGCCAGCTCACCCCCCGGACCCAGAACCTACGAGCAGTACTTC
CDR3 protein: CASSPPGPRTYEQYF

D gene: .
V gene: TRBV4-1
clone size: once
J gene: TRBJ2-1
CDR3 length: 15
CDR3 DNA: TGCGCCAGCAGCCAAGGGAATAGCCCCTACAATGAGCAGTTCTTC
CDR3 protein: CASSQGNSPYNEQFF

D gene: TRBD1
V gene: TRBV27
clone size: .
J gene: TRBJ1-1
CDR3 length: 13
CDR3 DNA: TGTGCCAGCAGTTTACGGACAGGGGGGGGAGCTTTCTTT
CDR3 protein: CASSLRTGGGAFF

D gene: TRBD1
V gene: TRBV18
clone size: .
J gene: TRBJ1-1
CDR3 length: 15
CDR3 DNA: TGTGCCAGCTCACCACCGACAGGGAGGGTCGCTGAAGCTTTCTTT
CDR3 protein: CASSPPTGRVAEAFF

D gene: TRBD1
V gene: TRBV19
clone size: few
J gene: TRBJ2-6
CDR3 length: 19
CDR3 DNA: TGTGCCAGTAGTATCCAACCGGGACAGGGGGCCGATGGGGCCAACGTCCTGACTTTC
CDR3 protein: CASSIQPGQGADGANVLTF

D gene: TRBD1
V gene: TRBV10-3
clone size: .
J gene: TRBJ1-2
CDR3 length: 13
CDR3 DNA: TGTGCCATCAGTCAACAGGGGTCGGCTGGCTACACCTTC
CDR3 protein: CAISQQGSAGYTF

D gene: .
V gene: TRBV27
clone size: .
J gene: TRBJ1-3
CDR3 length: 16
CDR3 DNA: TGTGCCAGCAGTTTATCCGGGGCAAACTCTGGAAACACCATATATTTT
CDR3 protein: CASSLSGANSGNTIYF

D gene: .
V gene: TRBV28
clone size: medium-sized
J gene: TRBJ1-5
CDR3 length: 16
CDR3 DNA: TGTGCCAGCCGTCTACCCGGACAGTATAGCAATCAGCCCCAGCATTTT
CDR3 protein: CASRLPGQYSNQPQHF

D gene: .
V gene: TRBV4-1
clone size: many
J gene: TRBJ2-7
CDR3 length: 15
CDR3 DNA: TGCGCCAGCAGCCAAGATTGGGCCTCGTACTACGAGCAGTACTTC
CDR3 protein: CASSQDWASYYEQYF

D gene: .
V gene: TRBV5-6
clone size: .
J gene: TRBJ2-7
CDR3 length: 13
CDR3 DNA: TGTGCCAGCAGCCCGGCCGATTCCTACGAGCAGTACTTC
CDR3 protein: CASSPADSYEQYF

D gene: .
V gene: TRBV5-6
clone size: .
J gene: TRBJ2-1
CDR3 length: 15
CDR3 DNA: TGTGCCAGCAGCTACCTCCGGGACCCCTACAATGAGCAGTTCTTC
CDR3 protein: CASSYLRDPYNEQFF

D gene: .
V gene: TRBV27
clone size: .
J gene: TRBJ1-3
CDR3 length: 15
CDR3 DNA: TGTGCCAGCAGTCCCTACCCGGGCAGAGGAAACACCATATATTTT
CDR3 protein: CASSPYPGRGNTIYF

D gene: TRBD2
V gene: TRBV24-1
clone size: .
J gene: TRBJ2-1
CDR3 length: 16
CDR3 DNA: TGTGCCACCAGTGGGGGAGCGGGGGGCATTTACAATGAGCAGTTCTTC
CDR3 protein: CATSGGAGGIYNEQFF

D gene: .
V gene: TRBV10-3
clone size: .
J gene: TRBJ1-2
CDR3 length: 13
CDR3 DNA: TGTGCCATCAGTGAGTTTACAGAGCATGGCTACACCTTC
CDR3 protein: CAISEFTEHGYTF

D gene: .
V gene: TRBV27
clone size: .
J gene: TRBJ1-2
CDR3 length: 16
CDR3 DNA: TGTGCCAGCAGTTCGCCGCTCGGACGAGGGGTCTATGGCTACACCTTC
CDR3 protein: CASSSPLGRGVYGYTF

D gene: TRBD2
V gene: TRBV24-1
clone size: .
J gene: TRBJ2-3
CDR3 length: 16
CDR3 DNA: TGTGCCACCAGTCATCGGACTAGCGGGACCTTAGATACGCAGTATTTT
CDR3 protein: CATSHRTSGTLDTQYF

D gene: TRBD2
V gene: TRBV30
clone size: .
J gene: TRBJ2-3
CDR3 length: 14
CDR3 DNA: TGTGCCTGGAGTGCGGGGGGGGTTAAGTATACGCAGTATTTT
CDR3 protein: CAWSAGGVKYTQYF

D gene: TRBD2
V gene: TRBV3-1/TRBV3-2
clone size: few
J gene: TRBJ2-1
CDR3 length: 20
CDR3 DNA: TGTGCCAGCAGTCGAAGACTAGCGGGAGGGCCTGGGGGGTCCTACAATGAGCAGTTCTTC
CDR3 protein: CASSRRLAGGPGGSYNEQFF

D gene: .
V gene: TRBV5-8
clone size: .
J gene: TRBJ2-5
CDR3 length: 10
CDR3 DNA: TGTGCCAGCAGCTTAGAGACCCAGTACTTC
CDR3 protein: CASSLETQYF

D gene: .
V gene: TRBV27
clone size: .
J gene: TRBJ1-4
CDR3 length: 13
CDR3 DNA: TGTGCCAGCAGTCGGGGTGCGCGGGAAAAACTGTTTTTT
CDR3 protein: CASSRGAREKLFF

D gene: .
V gene: TRBV3-1/TRBV3-2
clone size: .
J gene: TRBJ2-2
CDR3 length: 12
CDR3 DNA: TGTGCCAGCAGCCAAGGGCCCGGGGAGCTGTTTTTT
CDR3 protein: CASSQGPGELFF

D gene: .
V gene: TRBV5-1
clone size: once
J gene: TRBJ2-7
CDR3 length: 16
CDR3 DNA: TGCGCCAGCAGCCTGGGTTGGGCAGGGGCCTCCTACGAGCAGTACTTC
CDR3 protein: CASSLGWAGASYEQYF

D gene: .
V gene: TRBV6-4
clone size: .
J gene: TRBJ1-1
CDR3 length: 17
CDR3 DNA: TGTGCCAGCAGTGACAAGGGATCCTTAATGGTGCGACAAGAAGCTTTCTTT
CDR3 protein: CASSDKGSLMVRQEAFF

D gene: TRBD2
V gene: TRBV19
clone size: .
J gene: TRBJ2-2
CDR3 length: 17
CDR3 DNA: TGTGCCAGTAGTAGGGCGGGAGTGTTTAGGGACACCGGGGAGCTGTTTTTT
CDR3 protein: CASSRAGVFRDTGELFF

D gene: .
V gene: TRBV6-1
clone size: once
J gene: TRBJ2-2
CDR3 length: 17
CDR3 DNA: TGTGCCAGCAGTGAAGTTAGCAGGGTATTGGACACCGGGGAGCTGTTTTTT
CDR3 protein: CASSEVSRVLDTGELFF

D gene: .
V gene: TRBV2
clone size: .
J gene: TRBJ2-7
CDR3 length: 13
CDR3 DNA: TGTGCCAGCACCTCCGACCGCCGGGGTCAGCAGTACTTC
CDR3 protein: CASTSDRRGQQYF

D gene: TRBD2
V gene: TRBV10-2
clone size: .
J gene: TRBJ2-1
CDR3 length: 14
CDR3 DNA: TGCGCCAGCAGTGACATAGCGGGACTCAATGAGCAGTTCTTC
CDR3 protein: CASSDIAGLNEQFF

D gene: .
V gene: TRBV6-2/TRBV6-3
clone size: medium-sized
J gene: TRBJ2-2
CDR3 length: 13
CDR3 DNA: TGTGCCAGCAGTCCAGGGAACACCGGGGAGCTGTTTTTT
CDR3 protein: CASSPGNTGELFF

D gene: TRBD1
V gene: TRBV5-1
clone size: once
J gene: TRBJ2-2
CDR3 length: 15
CDR3 DNA: TGCGCCAGCAGCACGGGACAGGGGGCCGACGGGGAGCTGTTTTTT
CDR3 protein: CASSTGQGADGELFF

D gene: .
V gene: TRBV7-9
clone size: once
J gene: TRBJ1-1
CDR3 length: 12
CDR3 DNA: TGTGCCAGCAGCATCGGACCGGTTGAAGCTTTCTTT
CDR3 protein: CASSIGPVEAFF

D gene: .
V gene: TRBV3-1/TRBV3-2
clone size: .
J gene: TRBJ1-6
CDR3 length: 15
CDR3 DNA: TGTGCCAGCAGCCAGGGTCTTGTTCGCGATTCACCCCTCCACTTT
CDR3 protein: CASSQGLVRDSPLHF

D gene: .
V gene: TRBV7-3
clone size: .
J gene: TRBJ1-1
CDR3 length: 14
CDR3 DNA: TGTGCCAGCAGCTTAATGGGGGTTGGGACTGAAGCTTTCTTT
CDR3 protein: CASSLMGVGTEAFF